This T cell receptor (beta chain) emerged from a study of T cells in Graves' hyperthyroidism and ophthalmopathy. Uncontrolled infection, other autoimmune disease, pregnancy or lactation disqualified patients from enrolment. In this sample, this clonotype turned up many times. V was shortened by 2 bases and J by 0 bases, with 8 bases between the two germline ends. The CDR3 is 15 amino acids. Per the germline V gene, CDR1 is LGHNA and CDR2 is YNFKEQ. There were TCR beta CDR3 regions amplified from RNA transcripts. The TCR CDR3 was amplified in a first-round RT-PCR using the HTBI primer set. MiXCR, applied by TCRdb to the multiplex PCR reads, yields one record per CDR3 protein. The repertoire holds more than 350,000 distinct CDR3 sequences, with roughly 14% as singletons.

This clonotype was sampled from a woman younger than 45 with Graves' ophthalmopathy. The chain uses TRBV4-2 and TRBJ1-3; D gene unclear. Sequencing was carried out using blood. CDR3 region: CASSQPTDSGNTIYF. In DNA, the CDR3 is TGTGCCAGCAGCCAACCCACTGACTCTGGAAACACCATATATTTT.